The entry below gives a single T cell receptor (beta chain) sequence along with its context. The junction does not match germline at one end; this may be a read error. CDR1 SEHNR and CDR2 FQNEAQ come from the germline V gene (reference sequence). The CDR3 extends over 16 amino acids. The sample belongs to a study of cytomegalovirus exposure and HLA in healthy donors. With 60 Vbeta and 13 Jbeta primers, the PCR was carried out. Some clones are missing from TCRdb's copy, which holds only in-frame ones; the method was immunoSEQ multiplex PCR. The table has 150,000 to 190,000 clones, 75% seen once. Sequencing was carried out using PBMCs. This clonotype originated in a man aged 18 to 30 in good health and CMV-seronegative. This chain uses TRBV7-9 with TRBJ2-7, with D maybe TRBD2 (6 bases). CDR3 loop: CSSSKEGTSFGYEQYF. The CDR3 nucleotides are TGTTCCAGCAGCAAAGAAGGGACTTCTTTTGGGTACGAGCAGTACTTC.